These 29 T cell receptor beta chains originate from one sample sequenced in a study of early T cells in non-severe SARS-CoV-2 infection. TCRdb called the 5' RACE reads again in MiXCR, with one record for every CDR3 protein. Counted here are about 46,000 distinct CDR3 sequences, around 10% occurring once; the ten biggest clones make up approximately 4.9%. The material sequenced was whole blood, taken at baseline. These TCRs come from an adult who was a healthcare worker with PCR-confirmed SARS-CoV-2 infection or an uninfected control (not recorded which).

CDR3 residues: CASSQGTTRTDNEQFF. The CDR3 DNA sequence: TGTGCCAGCAGCCAAGGGACTACCCGAACCGACAATGAGCAGTTCTTC. The chain has TRBV6-6 and TRBJ2-1, with 7 nucleotides matching TRBD2. This CDR3 comprises 16 residues. Germline assignment: CDR1 MNHNY and CDR2 SVGAGI (reference sequence). V lost 6 bases, J lost 5 bases, and 13 bases stayed unmatched.

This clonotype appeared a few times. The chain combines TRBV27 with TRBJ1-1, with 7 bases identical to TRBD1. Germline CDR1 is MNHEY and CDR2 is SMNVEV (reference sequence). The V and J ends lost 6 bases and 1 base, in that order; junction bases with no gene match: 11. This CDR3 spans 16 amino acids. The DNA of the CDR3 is TGTGCCAGCAGCCAGGACAGGCCCGCGTGGAACACTGAAGCTTTCTTT. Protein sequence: CASSQDRPAWNTEAFF.

The CDR3 DNA sequence: TGTGCCATCGCCGCGGGGGCAGGGGGTACTGAAGCTTTCTTT. Protein sequence: CAIAAGAGGTEAFF. The chain combines TRBV10-3 with TRBJ1-1; 7 nucleotides align to TRBD1. The V and J ends lost 8 bases and 5 bases, in that order; junction bases with no gene match: 11. The germline V gene encodes CDR1 ENHRY and CDR2 SYGVKD. This CDR3 region has 14 residues.

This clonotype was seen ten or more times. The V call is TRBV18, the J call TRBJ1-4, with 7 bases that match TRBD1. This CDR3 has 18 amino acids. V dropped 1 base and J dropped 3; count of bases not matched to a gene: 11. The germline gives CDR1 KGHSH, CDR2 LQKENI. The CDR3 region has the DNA TGTGCCAGCTCACCACGGTCCGTCAGGGGGATGTCTAATGAAAAACTGTTTTTT. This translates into CASSPRSVRGMSNEKLFF. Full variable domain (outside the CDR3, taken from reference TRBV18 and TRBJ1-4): NAGVMQNPRHLVRRRGQEARLRCSPMKGHSHVYWYRQLPEEGLKFMVYLQKENIIDESGMPKERFSAEFPKEGPSILRIQQVVRGDSAAYFCASSPRSVRGMSNEKLFFGSGTQLSVL.

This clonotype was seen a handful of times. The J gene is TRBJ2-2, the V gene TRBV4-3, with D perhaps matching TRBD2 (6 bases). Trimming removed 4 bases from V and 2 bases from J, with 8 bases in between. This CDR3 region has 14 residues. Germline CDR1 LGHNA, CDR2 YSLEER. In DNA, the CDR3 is TGCGCCAGCAGCCCCGGGACTAACACCGGGGAGCTGTTTTTT. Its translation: CASSPGTNTGELFF.

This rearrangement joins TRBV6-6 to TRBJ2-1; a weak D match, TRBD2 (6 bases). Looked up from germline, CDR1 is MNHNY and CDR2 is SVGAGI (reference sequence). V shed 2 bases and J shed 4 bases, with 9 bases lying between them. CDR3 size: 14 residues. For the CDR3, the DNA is TGTGCCAGCAGTTACCCGGACTATTACAATGAGCAGTTCTTC. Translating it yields CASSYPDYYNEQFF.

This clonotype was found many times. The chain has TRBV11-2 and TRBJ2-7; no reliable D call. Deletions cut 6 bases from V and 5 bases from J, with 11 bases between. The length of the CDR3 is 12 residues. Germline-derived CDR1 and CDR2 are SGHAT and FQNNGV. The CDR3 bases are TGTGCCAGCAGGACCGGGTTCGACGAGCAGTACTTC. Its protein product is CASRTGFDEQYF.

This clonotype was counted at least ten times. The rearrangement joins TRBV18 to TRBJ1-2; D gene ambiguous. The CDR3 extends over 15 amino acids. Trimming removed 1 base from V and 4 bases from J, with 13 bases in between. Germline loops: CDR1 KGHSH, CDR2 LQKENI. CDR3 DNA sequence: TGTGCCAGCTCACCACTTGATGGAACATTCTATGGCTACACCTTC. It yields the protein CASSPLDGTFYGYTF.

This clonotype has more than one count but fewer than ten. CDR3 DNA: TGTGCCAGCAGCCTGGGACAGAAGGGATCACCCCTCCACTTT. Translation gives CASSLGQKGSPLHF. V and J are TRBV7-9 and TRBJ1-6; 7 bases fit TRBD1. CDR3 length: 14 amino acids. V lost 5 bases, J lost 10 bases, and 8 bases stayed unmatched. CDR1 SEHNR and CDR2 FQNEAQ come from the germline V gene (reference sequence).

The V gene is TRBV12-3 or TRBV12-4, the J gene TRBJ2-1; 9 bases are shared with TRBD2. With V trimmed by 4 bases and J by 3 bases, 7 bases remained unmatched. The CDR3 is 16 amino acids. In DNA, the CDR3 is TGTGCCAGCAGTTACCGTAGCGGGGGCTACTACAATGAGCAGTTCTTC. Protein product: CASSYRSGGYYNEQFF.

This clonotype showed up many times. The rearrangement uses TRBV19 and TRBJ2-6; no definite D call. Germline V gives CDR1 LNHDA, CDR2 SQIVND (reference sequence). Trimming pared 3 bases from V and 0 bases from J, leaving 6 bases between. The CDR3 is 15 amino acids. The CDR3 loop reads CASSMTSSGANVLTF. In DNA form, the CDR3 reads TGTGCCAGTAGTATGACGAGCTCTGGGGCCAACGTCCTGACTTTC.

The CDR3, as DNA: TGTGCCAGCTCACCGTCTCCCGATGCAACGGCTTTCTTT. Translation gives CASSPSPDATAFF. The J gene is TRBJ1-1, the V gene TRBV18; no clear D. Germline CDR1 reads KGHSH; CDR2 reads LQKENI. The V end lost 3 bases, the J end lost 11 bases, and 16 bases lay between the germline ends. CDR3 length equals 13 residues.

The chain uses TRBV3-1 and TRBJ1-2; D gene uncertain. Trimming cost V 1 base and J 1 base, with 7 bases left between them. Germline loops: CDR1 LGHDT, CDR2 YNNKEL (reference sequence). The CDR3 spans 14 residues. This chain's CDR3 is CASSQVNNNYGYTF. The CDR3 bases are TGTGCCAGCAGCCAAGTAAACAATAACTATGGCTACACCTTC. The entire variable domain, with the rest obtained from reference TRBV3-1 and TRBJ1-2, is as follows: DTAVSQTPKYLVTQMGNDKSIKCEQNLGHDTMYWYKQDSKKFLKIMFSYNNKELIINETVPNRFSPKSPDKAHLNLHINSLELGDSAVYFCASSQVNNNYGYTFGSGTRLTVV.

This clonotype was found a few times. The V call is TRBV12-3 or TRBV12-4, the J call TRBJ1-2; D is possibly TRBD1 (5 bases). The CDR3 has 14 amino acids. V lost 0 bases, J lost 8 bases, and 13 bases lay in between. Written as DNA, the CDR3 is TGTGCCAGCAGTTTAGCGCAAGGGGTGTGGGGCTACACCTTC. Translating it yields CASSLAQGVWGYTF.

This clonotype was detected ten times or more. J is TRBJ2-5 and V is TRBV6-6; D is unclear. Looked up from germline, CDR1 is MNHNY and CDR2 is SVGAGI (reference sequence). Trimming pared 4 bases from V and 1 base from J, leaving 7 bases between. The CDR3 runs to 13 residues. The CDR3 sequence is CASSWGTQETQYF. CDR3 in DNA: TGTGCCAGCAGTTGGGGTACCCAAGAGACCCAGTACTTC.

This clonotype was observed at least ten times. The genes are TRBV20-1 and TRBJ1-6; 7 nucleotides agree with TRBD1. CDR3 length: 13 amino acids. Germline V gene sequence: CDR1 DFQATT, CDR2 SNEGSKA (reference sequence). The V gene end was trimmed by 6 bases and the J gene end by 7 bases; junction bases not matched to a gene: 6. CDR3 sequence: CSATGVENSPLHF. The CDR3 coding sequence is TGCAGTGCCACAGGGGTTGAGAATTCACCCCTCCACTTT.

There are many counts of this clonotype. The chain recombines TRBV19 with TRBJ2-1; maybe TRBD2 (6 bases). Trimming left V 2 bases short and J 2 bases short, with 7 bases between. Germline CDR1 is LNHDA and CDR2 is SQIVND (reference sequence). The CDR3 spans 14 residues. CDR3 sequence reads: CASSITGAYNEQFF. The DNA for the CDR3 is TGTGCCAGTAGTATAACGGGGGCCTACAATGAGCAGTTCTTC.

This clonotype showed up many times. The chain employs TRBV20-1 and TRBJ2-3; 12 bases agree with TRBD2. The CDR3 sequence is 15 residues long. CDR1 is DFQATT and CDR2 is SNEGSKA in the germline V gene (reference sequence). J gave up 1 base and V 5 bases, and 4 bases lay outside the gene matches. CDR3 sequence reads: CSALRLAGGTDTQYF. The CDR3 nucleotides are TGCAGTGCTCTAAGACTAGCGGGGGGCACAGATACGCAGTATTTT.

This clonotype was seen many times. CDR3 nucleotides: TGTGCCAGCAGTGGTAGCGGGGGCCCGGAGACCCAGTACTTC. Its protein product is CASSGSGGPETQYF. The rearrangement links TRBV6-1 to TRBJ2-5; 9 nucleotides agree with TRBD2. V shed 4 bases and J 5 bases; nucleotides not matched to a gene: 5. The CDR3 length is 14 residues. Germline-derived CDR1 and CDR2 are MNHNS and SASEGT.

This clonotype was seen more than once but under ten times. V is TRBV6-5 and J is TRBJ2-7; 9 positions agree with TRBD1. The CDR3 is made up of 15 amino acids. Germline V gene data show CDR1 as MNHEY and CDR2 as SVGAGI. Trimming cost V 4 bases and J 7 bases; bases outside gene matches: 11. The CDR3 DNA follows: TGTGCCAGCAGTTTCCTGGGACAGGGCCCTAAGGAGCAGTACTTC. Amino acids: CASSFLGQGPKEQYF.

CDR3 sequence reads: CASSFVTAGTLHF. The CDR3 DNA reads as TGTGCCAGCAGCTTTGTGACAGCGGGGACCCTCCACTTT. This chain uses TRBV7-8 with TRBJ1-6; tentative D call: TRBD1 (5 bases). CDR1 is SGHVS, CDR2 FQNEAQ, per germline. Trimming shortened V by 3 bases and J by 14 bases, and 14 bases separated the two germline ends. The CDR3 totals 13 residues.

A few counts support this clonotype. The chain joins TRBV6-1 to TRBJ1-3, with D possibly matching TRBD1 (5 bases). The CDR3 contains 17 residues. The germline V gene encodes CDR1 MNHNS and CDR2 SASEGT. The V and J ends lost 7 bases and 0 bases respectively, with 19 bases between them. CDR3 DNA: TGTGCCAGCACTCCGAAGCTGGGGCCCTACTCTGGAAACACCATATATTTT. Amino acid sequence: CASTPKLGPYSGNTIYF.

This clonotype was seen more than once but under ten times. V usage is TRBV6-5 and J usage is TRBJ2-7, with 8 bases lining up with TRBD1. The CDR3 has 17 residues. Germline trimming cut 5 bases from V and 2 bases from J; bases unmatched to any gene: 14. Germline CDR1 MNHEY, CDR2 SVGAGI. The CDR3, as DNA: TGTGCCAGCAGTCCTCTCACCACGGGACAGGTTCCCTACGAGCAGTACTTC. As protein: CASSPLTTGQVPYEQYF.

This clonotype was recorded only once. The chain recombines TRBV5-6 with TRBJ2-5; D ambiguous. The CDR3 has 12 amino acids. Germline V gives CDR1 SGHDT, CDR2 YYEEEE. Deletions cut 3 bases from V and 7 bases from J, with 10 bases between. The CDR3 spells CASSWSLGTQYF. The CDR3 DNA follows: TGTGCCAGCAGCTGGTCACTCGGGACCCAGTACTTC.

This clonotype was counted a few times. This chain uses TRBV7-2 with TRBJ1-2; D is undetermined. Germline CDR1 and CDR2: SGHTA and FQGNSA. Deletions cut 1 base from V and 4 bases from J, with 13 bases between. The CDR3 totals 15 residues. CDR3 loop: CASSLEPLSGYGYTF. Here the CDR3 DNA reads TGTGCCAGCAGCTTAGAGCCCTTGTCAGGCTATGGCTACACCTTC.

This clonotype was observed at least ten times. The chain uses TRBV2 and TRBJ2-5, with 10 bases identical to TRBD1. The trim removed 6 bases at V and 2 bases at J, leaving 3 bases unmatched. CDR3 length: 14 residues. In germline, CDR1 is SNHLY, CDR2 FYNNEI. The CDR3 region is CASSPDRGQETQYF. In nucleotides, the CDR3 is TGTGCCAGCAGCCCGGACAGGGGGCAAGAGACCCAGTACTTC. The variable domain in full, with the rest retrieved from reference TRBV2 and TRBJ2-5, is EPEVTQTPSHQVTQMGQEVILRCVPISNHLYFYWYRQILGQKVEFLVSFYNNEISEKSEIFDDQFSVERPDGSNFTLKIRSTKLEDSAMYFCASSPDRGQETQYFGPGTRLLVL.

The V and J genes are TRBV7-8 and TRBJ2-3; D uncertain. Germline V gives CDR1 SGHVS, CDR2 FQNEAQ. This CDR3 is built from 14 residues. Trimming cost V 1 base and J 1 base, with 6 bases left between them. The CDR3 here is CASSLVMGTDTQYF. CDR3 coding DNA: TGTGCCAGCAGCTTAGTTATGGGCACAGATACGCAGTATTTT.

CDR3 nucleotide sequence: TGCAGCGGCGGCCGGCACAGACTAGGACAAGGGGGGGAGCTGTTTTTT. This encodes CSGGRHRLGQGGELFF. This sequence joins TRBV29-1 and TRBJ2-2, with a possible D match to TRBD2 (6 bases). The CDR3 sequence is 16 residues long. Trimming removed 7 bases from V and 8 bases from J, with 26 bases in between. Germline lookup yields CDR1 SQVTM and CDR2 ANQGSEA.

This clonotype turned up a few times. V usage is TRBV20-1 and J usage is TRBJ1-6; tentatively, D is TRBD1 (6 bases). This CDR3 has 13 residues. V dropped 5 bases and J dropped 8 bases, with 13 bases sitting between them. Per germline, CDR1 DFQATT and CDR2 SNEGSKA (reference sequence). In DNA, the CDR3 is TGCAGTGCTCCCGACAGGTCCGATTCACCCCTCCACTTT. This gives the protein CSAPDRSDSPLHF.